The present T cell receptor (beta chain) was sequenced within a study of human T cells and chemical hapten exposure. Notes on the study in general: Patch test score rose with PT1 expanded TCR count, significant at thresholds 8, 16 and 32, not 4. DPC sensitization did not alter TCRs above 1 in 1000 frequency.

TCRdb passed the RACE reads through MiXCR, listing each CDR3 protein once. This repertoire shows 380,000 or so distinct CDR3 sequences, approximately 5.1% found once; its top ten account for under 3%. The sample's time point: patch test 1, 2 weeks after DPC sensitization. Treatment specified: therapeutic diphenylcyclopropenone sensitization with weekly scalp DPC. Only after blood had been drawn was each patch test applied. Donation of samples came from alopecia patients who were 18 to 70 years old and suitable for DPC. Germline V gene lookup returns CDR1 MNHEY and CDR2 SVGAGI. Trimming shortened V by 7 bases and J by 6 bases, and 16 bases separated the two germline ends. The CDR3 covers 13 residues. This clonotype occurred many times. Antigen specificity is unknown.

This sequence joins TRBV6-5 and TRBJ2-7; the D gene is possibly TRBD2 (5 bases). The source is a woman in her 50s with alopecia areata. Some clones in this sample may be carry-over from other donors' samples. The source material was whole blood, sampled in connection with sensitization to the hapten diphenylcyclopropenone (DPC). The CDR3 DNA follows: TGTGCCAGCAACCTCAGGTCCCGGGGCGAGCAGTACTTC. This translates into CASNLRSRGEQYF.